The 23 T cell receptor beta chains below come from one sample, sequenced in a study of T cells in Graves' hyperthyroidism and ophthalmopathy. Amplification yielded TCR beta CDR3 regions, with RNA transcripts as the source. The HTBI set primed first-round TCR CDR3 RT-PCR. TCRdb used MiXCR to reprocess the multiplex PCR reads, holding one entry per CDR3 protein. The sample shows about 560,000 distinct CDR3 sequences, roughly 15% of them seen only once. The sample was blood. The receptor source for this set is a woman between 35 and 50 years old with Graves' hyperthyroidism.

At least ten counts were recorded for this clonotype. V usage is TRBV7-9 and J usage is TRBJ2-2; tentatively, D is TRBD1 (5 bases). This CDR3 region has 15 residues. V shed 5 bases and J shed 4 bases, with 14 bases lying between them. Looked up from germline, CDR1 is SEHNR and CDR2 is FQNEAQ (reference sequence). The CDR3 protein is CASSGRQGFTGELFF. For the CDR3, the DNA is TGTGCCAGCAGCGGGCGGCAGGGATTCACCGGGGAGCTGTTTTTT.

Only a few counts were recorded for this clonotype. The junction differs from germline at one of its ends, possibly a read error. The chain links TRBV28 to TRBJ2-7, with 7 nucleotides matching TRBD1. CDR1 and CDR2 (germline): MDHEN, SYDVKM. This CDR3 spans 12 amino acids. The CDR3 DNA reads TGTGCCAGCACCCCGGACAGGCACGAGCAGTGCTTC. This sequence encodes CASTPDRHEQCF.

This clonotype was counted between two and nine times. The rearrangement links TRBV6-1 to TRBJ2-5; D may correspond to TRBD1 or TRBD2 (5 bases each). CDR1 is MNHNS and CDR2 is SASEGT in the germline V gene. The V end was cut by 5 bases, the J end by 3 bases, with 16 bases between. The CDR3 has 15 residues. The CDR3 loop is CASSTLRDRKETQYF. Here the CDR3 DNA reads TGTGCCAGCAGTACCCTCCGGGACCGAAAAGAGACCCAGTACTTC.

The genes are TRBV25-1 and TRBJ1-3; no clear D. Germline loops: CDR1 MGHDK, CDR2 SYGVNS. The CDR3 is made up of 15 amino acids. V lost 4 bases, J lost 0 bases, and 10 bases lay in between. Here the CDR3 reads CASSGPQVSGNTIYF. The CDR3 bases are TGTGCCAGCAGTGGCCCCCAGGTCTCTGGAAACACCATATATTTT.

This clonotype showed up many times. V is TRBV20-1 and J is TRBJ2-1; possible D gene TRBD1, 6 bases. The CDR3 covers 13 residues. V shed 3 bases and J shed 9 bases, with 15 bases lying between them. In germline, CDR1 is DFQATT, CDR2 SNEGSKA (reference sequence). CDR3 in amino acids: CSASPSTGFEQFF. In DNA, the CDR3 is TGCAGTGCTAGTCCAAGCACAGGGTTTGAGCAGTTCTTC.

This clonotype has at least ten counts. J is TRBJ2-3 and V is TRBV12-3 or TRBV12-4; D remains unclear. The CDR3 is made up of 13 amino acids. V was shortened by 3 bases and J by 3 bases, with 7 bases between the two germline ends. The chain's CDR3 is CASSFTITDTQYF. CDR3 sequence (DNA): TGTGCCAGCAGTTTTACTATAACAGATACGCAGTATTTT.

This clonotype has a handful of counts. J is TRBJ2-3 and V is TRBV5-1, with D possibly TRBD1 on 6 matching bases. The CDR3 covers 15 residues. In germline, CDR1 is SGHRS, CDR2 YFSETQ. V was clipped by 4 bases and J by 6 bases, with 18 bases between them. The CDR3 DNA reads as TGCGCCAGCAGCATCATGCAGACAGGCGCGGATACGCAGTATTTT. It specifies CASSIMQTGADTQYF.

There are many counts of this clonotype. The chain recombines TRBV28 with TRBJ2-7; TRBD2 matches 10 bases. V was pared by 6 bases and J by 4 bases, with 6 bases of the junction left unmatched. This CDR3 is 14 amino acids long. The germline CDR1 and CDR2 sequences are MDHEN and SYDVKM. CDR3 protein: CASRSGTSVYEQYF. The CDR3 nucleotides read TGTGCCAGCAGGTCCGGGACTAGCGTATACGAGCAGTACTTC.

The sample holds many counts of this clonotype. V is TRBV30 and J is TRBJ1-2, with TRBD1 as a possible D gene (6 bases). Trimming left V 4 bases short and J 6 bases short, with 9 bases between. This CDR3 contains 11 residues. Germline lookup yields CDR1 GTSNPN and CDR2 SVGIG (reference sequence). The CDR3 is CAWKTGNGYTF. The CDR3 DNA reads TGTGCCTGGAAAACAGGGAATGGCTACACCTTC.

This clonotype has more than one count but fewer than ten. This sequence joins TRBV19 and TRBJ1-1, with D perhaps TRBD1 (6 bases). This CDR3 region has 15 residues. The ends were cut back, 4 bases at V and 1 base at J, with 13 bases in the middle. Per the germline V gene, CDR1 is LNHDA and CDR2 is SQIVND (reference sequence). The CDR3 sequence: CASSTNRAPNTEAFF. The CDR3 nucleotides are TGTGCCAGTAGTACGAACAGGGCCCCGAACACTGAAGCTTTCTTT. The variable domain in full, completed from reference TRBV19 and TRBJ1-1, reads DGGITQSPKYLFRKEGQNVTLSCEQNLNHDAMYWYRQDPGQGLRLIYYSQIVNDFQKGDIAEGYSVSREKKESFPLTVTSAQKNPTAFYLCASSTNRAPNTEAFFGQGTRLTVV.

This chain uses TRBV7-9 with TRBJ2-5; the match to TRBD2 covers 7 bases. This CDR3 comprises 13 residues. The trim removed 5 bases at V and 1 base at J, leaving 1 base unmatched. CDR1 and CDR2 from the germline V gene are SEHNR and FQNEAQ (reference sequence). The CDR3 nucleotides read TGTGCCAGCAGCCGGACTAGCCAAGAGACCCAGTACTTC. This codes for CASSRTSQETQYF.

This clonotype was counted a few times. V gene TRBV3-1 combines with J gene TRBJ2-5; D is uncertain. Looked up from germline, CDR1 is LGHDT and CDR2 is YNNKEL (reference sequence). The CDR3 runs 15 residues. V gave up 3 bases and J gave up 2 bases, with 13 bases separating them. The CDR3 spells CASSQSSGRQETQYF. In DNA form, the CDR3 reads TGTGCCAGCAGCCAGAGCTCGGGCCGACAAGAGACCCAGTACTTC.

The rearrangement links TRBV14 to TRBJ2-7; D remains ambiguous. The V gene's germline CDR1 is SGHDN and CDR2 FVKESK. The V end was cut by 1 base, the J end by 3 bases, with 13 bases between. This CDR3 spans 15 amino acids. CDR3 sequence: CASSQVGAWDYEQYF. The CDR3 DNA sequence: TGTGCCAGCAGCCAAGTTGGAGCGTGGGACTACGAGCAGTACTTC. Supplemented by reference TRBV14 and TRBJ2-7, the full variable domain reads EAGVTQFPSHSVIEKGQTVTLRCDPISGHDNLYWYRRVMGKEIKFLLHFVKESKQDESGMPNNRFLAERTGGTYSTLKVQPAELEDSGVYFCASSQVGAWDYEQYFGPGTRLTVT.

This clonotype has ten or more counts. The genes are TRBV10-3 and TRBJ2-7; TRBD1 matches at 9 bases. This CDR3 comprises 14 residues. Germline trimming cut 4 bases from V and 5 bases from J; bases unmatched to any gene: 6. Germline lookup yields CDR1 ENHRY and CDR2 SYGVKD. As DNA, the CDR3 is TGTGCCATCAGTGTTGGGACAGGGTACGACGAGCAGTACTTC. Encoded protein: CAISVGTGYDEQYF.

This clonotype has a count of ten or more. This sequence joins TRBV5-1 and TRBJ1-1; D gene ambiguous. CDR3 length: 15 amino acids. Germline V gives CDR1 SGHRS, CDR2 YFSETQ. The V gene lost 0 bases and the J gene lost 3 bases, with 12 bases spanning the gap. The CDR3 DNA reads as TGCGCCAGCAGCTTGGAAGCGGGCTCGTACACTGAAGCTTTCTTT. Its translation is CASSLEAGSYTEAFF.

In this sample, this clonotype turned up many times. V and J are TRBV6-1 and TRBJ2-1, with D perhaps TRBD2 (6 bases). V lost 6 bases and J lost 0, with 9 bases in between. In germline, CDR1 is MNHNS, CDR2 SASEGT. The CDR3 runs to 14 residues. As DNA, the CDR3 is TGTGCCAGCAGATCTAGCGACTCCTACAATGAGCAGTTCTTC. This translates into CASRSSDSYNEQFF.

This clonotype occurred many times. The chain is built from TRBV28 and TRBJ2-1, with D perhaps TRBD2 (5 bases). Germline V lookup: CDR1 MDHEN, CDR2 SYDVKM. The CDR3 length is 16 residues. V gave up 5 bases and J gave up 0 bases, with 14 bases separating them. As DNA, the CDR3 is TGTGCCAGCAGTCGGAGGCCTGGTGACTCCTACAATGAGCAGTTCTTC. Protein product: CASSRRPGDSYNEQFF.

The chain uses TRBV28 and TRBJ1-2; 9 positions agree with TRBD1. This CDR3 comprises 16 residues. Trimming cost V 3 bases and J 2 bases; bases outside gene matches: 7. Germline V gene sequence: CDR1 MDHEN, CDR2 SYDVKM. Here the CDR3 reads CASSFSAGQGNYGYTF. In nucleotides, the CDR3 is TGTGCCAGCAGTTTTTCCGCTGGACAGGGGAACTATGGCTACACCTTC.

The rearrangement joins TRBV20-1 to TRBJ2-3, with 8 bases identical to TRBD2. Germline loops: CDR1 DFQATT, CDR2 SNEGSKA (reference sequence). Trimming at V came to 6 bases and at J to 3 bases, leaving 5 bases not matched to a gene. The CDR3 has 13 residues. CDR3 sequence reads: CSASREGTDTQYF. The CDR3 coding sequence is TGCAGTGCCAGCCGGGAGGGAACAGATACGCAGTATTTT.

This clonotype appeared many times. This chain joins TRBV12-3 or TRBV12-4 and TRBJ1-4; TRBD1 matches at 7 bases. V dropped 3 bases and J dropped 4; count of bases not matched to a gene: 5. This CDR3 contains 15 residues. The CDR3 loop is CASSFYGDSNEKLFF. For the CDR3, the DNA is TGTGCCAGCAGTTTTTACGGGGACAGTAATGAAAAACTGTTTTTT.

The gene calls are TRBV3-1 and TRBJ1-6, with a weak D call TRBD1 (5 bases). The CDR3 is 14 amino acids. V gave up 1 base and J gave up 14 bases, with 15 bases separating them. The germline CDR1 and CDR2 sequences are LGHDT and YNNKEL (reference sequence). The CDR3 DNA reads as TGTGCCAGCAGCCAAGTTTCGTCTGGGGGTACCCTCCACTTT. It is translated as CASSQVSSGGTLHF.

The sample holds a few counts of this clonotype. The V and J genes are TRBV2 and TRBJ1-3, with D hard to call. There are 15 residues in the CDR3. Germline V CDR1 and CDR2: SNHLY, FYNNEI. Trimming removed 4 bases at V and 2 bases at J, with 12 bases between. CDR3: CASSVGFGAGNTIYF. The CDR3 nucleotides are TGTGCCAGCAGTGTCGGGTTTGGGGCTGGAAACACCATATATTTT.

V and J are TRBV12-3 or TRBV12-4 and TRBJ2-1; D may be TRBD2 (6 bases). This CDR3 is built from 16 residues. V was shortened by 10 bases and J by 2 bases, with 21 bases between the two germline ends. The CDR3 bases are TGTGCCACCCAGTGGAGGGGCGGAACCACCTACAATGAGCAGTTCTTC. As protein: CATQWRGGTTYNEQFF.